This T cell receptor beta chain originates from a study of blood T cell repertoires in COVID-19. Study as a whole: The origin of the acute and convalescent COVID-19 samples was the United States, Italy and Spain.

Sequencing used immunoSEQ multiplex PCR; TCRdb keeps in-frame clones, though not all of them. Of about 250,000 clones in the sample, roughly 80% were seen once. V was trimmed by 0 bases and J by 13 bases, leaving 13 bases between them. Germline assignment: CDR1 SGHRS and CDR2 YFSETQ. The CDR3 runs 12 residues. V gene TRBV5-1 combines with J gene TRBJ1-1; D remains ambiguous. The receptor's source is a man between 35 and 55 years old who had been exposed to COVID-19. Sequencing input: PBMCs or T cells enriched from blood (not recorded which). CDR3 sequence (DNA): TGCGCCAGCAGCTTGGGGGCTGGGTATGGTTTCTTT. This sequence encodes CASSLGAGYGFF.